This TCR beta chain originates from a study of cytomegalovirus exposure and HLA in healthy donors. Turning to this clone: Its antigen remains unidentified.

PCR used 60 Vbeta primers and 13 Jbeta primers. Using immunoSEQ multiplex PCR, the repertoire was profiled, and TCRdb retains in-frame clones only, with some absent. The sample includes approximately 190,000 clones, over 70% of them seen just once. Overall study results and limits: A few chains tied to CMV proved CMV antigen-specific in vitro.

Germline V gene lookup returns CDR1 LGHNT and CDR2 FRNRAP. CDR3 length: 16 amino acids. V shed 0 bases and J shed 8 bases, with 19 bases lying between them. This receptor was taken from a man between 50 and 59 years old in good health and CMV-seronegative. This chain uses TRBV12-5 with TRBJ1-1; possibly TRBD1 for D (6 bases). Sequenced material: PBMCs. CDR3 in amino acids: CASGLVLWGQLEEAFF. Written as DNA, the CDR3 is TGTGCTAGTGGTTTGGTACTCTGGGGGCAGTTGGAGGAAGCTTTCTTT.